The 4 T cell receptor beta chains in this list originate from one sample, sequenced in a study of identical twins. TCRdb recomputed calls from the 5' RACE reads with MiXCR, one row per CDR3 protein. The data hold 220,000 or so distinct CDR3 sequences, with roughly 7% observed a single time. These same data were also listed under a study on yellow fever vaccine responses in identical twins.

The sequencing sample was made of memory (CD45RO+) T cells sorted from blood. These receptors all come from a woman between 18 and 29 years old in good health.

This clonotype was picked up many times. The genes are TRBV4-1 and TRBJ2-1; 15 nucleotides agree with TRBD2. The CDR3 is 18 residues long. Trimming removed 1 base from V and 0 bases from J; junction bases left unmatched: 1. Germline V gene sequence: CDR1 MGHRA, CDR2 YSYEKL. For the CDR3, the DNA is TGCGCCAGCAGCCAAGGGACTAGCGGGGGGGCCTCCTACAATGAGCAGTTCTTC. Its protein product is CASSQGTSGGASYNEQFF.

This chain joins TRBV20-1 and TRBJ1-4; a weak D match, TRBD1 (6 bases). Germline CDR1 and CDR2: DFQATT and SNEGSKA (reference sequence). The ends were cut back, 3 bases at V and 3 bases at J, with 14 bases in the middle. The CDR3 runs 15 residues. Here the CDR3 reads CSASLRTGSNEKLFF. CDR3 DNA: TGCAGTGCTAGTCTTCGTACAGGGTCTAATGAAAAACTGTTTTTT.

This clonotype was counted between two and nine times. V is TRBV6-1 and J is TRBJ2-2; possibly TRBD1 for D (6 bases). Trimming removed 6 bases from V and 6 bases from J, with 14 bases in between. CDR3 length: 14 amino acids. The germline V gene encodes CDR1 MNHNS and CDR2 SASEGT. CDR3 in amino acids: CASRQGSISGELFF. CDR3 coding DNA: TGTGCCAGCAGGCAGGGGTCCATTTCCGGGGAGCTGTTTTTT.

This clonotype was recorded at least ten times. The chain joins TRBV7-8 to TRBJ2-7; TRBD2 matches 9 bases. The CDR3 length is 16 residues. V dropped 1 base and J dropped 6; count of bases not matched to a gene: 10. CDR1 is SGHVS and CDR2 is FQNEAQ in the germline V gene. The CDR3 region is CASSLELAGVLGEQYF. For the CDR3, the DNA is TGTGCCAGCAGCTTAGAATTAGCGGGAGTTCTGGGCGAGCAGTACTTC.